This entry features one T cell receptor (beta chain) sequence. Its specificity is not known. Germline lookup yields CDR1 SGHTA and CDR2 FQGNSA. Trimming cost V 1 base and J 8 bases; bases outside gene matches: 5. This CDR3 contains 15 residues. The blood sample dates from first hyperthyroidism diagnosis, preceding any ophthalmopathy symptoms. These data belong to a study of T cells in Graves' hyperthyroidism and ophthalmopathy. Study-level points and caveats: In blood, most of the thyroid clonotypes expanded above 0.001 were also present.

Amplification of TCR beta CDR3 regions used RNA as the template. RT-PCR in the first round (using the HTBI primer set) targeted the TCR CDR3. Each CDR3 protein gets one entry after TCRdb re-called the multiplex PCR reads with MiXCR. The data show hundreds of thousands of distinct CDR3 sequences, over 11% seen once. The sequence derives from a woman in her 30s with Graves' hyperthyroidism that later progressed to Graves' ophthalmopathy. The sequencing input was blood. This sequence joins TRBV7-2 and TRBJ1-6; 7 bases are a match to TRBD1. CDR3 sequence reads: CASSLEQGRYSPLHF. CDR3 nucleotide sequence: TGTGCCAGCAGCTTAGAACAGGGGAGATATTCACCCCTCCACTTT. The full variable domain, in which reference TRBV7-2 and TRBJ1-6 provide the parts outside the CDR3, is GAGVSQSPSNKVTEKGKDVELRCDPISGHTALYWYRQSLGQGLEFLIYFQGNSAPDKSGLPSDRFSAERTGGSVSTLTIQRTQQEDSAVYLCASSLEQGRYSPLHFGNGTRLTVT.